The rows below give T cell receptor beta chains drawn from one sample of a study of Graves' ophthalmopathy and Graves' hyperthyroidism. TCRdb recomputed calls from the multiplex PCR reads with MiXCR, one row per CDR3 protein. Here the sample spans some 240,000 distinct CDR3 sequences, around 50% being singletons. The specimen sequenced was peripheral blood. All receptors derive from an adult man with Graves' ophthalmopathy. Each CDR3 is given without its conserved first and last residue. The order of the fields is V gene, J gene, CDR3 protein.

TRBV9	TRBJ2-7	ASSQSRGSVED
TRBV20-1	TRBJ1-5	SAPSQGADSNQPQH
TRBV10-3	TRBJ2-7	AISGRDIPYEQY
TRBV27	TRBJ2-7	ASSWDILSSYEQY
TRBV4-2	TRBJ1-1	ASSQDRQGFEAF
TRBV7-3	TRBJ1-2	ASSIGQGYGYT
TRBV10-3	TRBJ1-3	AISAGNTIY
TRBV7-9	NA	ATRDLYNEQF
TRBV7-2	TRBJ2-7	ASSQAGAYEQY
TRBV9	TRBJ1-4	ASSVNQGVNEKLF
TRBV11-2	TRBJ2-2	ASSFVFSGELF
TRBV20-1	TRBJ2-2	SARGGASGTGELF
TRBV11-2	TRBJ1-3	ASSLGWGNTIY
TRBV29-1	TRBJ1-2	SVEEGHLNYGYT
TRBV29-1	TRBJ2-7	SVGQGLIYEQY
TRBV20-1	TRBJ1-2	SAVDAENYGYT
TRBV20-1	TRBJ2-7	SARDRQGAEEQY
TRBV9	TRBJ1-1	ASSVRPGENTEAF
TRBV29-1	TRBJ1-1	SVALSLRVNTEAF
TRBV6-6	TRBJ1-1	ASSELGQPNTEAF
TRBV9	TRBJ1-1	ASSVPTGADTEAF
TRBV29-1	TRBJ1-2	SAIEGSTGYGYT
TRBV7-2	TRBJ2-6	ASSLPFSGANVLT
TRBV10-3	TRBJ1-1	AISLSGGTEAF
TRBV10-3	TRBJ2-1	AISEAAGEHGGEQF
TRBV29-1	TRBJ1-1	SVESFVSAEAF
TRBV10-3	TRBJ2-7	AISFDEGAYEQY
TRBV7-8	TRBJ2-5	ASILPGQGEQETQY
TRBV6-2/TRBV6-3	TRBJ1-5	ASSYTGTGDRQPQH
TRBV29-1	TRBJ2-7	SVEEKGVRAYEQY
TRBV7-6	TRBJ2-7	ASSLRLAGDSYEQY
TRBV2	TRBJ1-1	ASSPDRYTEAF
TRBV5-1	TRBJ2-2	ASSLRDRTTGELF
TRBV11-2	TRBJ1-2	ASRRVKGDPSSNYGYT
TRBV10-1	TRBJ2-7	ASSGTTSDEQY
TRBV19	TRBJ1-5	ASSNAHGGNQPQH
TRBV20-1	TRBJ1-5	SAERQGRGQPQH
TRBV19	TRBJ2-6	ATSDLLAGRSGANVLT
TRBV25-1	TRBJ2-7	ASSQYDNTYEQY
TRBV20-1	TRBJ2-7	SARERQAYEQY
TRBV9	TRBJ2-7	ASSESGNAAYEQY
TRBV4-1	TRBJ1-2	ASSQDWGQGRGYT
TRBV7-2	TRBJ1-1	ASSDRDSHTEAF
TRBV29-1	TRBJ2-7	SVEGQGREQY